The source of this TCR beta chain is a study of T cell responses to AZD1222 COVID-19 vaccine. Study background: Both about-4-week and about-12-week second-dose recipients were combined.

Germline CDR1 MRHNA, CDR2 SNTAGT. The CDR3 length is 14 residues. V shed 7 bases, J shed 1 base, and the junction held 6 bases outside the gene matches. The assay was immunoSEQ multiplex PCR, and TCRdb's table has in-frame clones only and misses some. This table holds about 140,000 clones, about 92% found once. The chain has TRBV6-4 and TRBJ1-1; 7 nucleotides line up with TRBD1. Sequencing was performed on peripheral blood, taken on day 0 of AZD1222 vaccination. This TCR was recovered from an adult in good health. The CDR3 sequence: CASTKGTANTEAFF. CDR3 in DNA: TGTGCCAGCACAAAAGGGACAGCGAACACTGAAGCTTTCTTT.